This section outlines one TCR beta chain sequence together with its context. The data belong to a study of blood T cell repertoires in COVID-19. Study details: The United States, Italy and Spain were the sources of the acute and convalescent COVID-19 samples.

As handled by the study authors: By means of reference gene primer amplification, nucleated cell counts were estimated. Method: immunoSEQ multiplex PCR; TCRdb's copy keeps in-frame clones and lacks some. For V, J and clone size, that table is used; D and trimming come from the DNA. The sample includes 230,000 or so clones, 86% of them seen just once. The sample comprised PBMCs or T cells enriched from blood (not recorded which). This TCR was recovered from a woman between 40 and 50 years old with acute COVID-19.

CDR3: CASSPGLAGDLKQFF. The DNA for the CDR3 is TGTGCCAGCAGCCCCGGACTAGCGGGGGACCTTAAGCAGTTCTTC. This sequence joins TRBV7-2 and TRBJ2-1, with TRBD2 matching 13 bases. The V and J ends lost 5 bases and 11 bases, in that order; junction bases with no gene match: 9. This CDR3 has 15 residues. Germline CDR1 reads SGHTA; CDR2 reads FQGNSA.